A single sample gave rise to the 24 T cell receptor beta chains below, sequenced in a study of control samples from healthy donors and cancer patients. Measured with immunoSEQ multiplex PCR; TCRdb has only the in-frame clones, and not every one. The sample contains roughly 45,000 clones, 65% to 90% of which appear only once. The sample was PBMCs. The receptors were gathered from a woman aged 45-60 years with lung cancer.

The chain combines TRBV7-2 with TRBJ2-4, with D maybe TRBD2 (6 bases). Germline CDR1 reads SGHTA; CDR2 reads FQGNSA. This CDR3 contains 16 residues. Between the trimmed V and J ends, which lost 3 bases and 1 base, there was a span of 13 bases. CDR3 amino acids: CASSFDRGLAKNIQYF. The CDR3 DNA follows: TGTGCCAGCAGCTTTGATCGGGGACTGGCCAAAAACATTCAGTACTTC. Combining the CDR3 with reference TRBV7-2 and TRBJ2-4 gives the whole variable domain GAGVSQSPSNKVTEKGKDVELRCDPISGHTALYWYRQSLGQGLEFLIYFQGNSAPDKSGLPSDRFSAERTGGSVSTLTIQRTQQEDSAVYLCASSFDRGLAKNIQYFGAGTRLSVL.

The chain combines TRBV7-9 with TRBJ2-1; D unresolved. With 3 bases removed from V and 6 bases from J, the gap between germline ends came to 15 bases. CDR1 is SEHNR and CDR2 is FQNEAQ in the germline V gene (reference sequence). This CDR3 spans 15 amino acids. The CDR3 spells CASSFFVDLVNEQFF. In nucleotides, the CDR3 is TGTGCCAGCAGCTTCTTTGTGGACCTCGTCAATGAGCAGTTCTTC.

There are a few counts of this clone. This chain joins TRBV7-2 and TRBJ2-7; the D call may be TRBD1 or TRBD2 (6 bases each). There are 15 residues in the CDR3. Trimming pared 4 bases from V and 2 bases from J, leaving 15 bases between. CDR1 SGHTA and CDR2 FQGNSA come from the germline V gene. The chain's CDR3 is CASSWGASATYEQYF. Here the CDR3 DNA reads TGTGCCAGCAGCTGGGGGGCTAGCGCTACCTACGAGCAGTACTTC.

The rearrangement links TRBV30 to TRBJ2-7; the D is unclear. The CDR3 consists of 12 residues. Trimming stripped 4 bases from V and 5 bases from J, with 12 bases between. Germline assignment: CDR1 GTSNPN and CDR2 SVGIG (reference sequence). The CDR3, as DNA: TGTGCCTGGAATTTGGGGTGGAACGAGCAGTACTTC. Amino acid sequence: CAWNLGWNEQYF. The full variable domain, with the rest looked up from reference TRBV30 and TRBJ2-7, is SQTIHQWPATLVQPVGSPLSLECTVEGTSNPNLYWYRQAAGRGLQLLFYSVGIGQISSEVPQNLSASRPQDRQFILSSKKLLLSDSGFYLCAWNLGWNEQYFGPGTRLTVT.

This chain joins TRBV7-3 and TRBJ2-1, with D perhaps matching TRBD2 (5 bases). Trimming stripped 3 bases from V and 0 bases from J, with 12 bases between. CDR1 is SGHTA, CDR2 FQGTGA, per germline. The CDR3 extends over 16 amino acids. The CDR3 sequence is CASSFLATSSYNEQFF. CDR3 DNA: TGTGCCAGCAGCTTTCTAGCAACTAGCTCCTACAATGAGCAGTTCTTC.

V and J are TRBV12-5 and TRBJ2-3; 7 bases are shared with TRBD1. J gave up 3 bases and V 0 bases, and 6 bases lay outside the gene matches. This CDR3 region has 16 residues. Germline CDR1 is LGHNT and CDR2 is FRNRAP. The CDR3 protein is CASGLVGGLRTDTQYF. As DNA, the CDR3 is TGTGCTAGTGGTTTGGTAGGGGGCTTGAGGACAGATACGCAGTATTTT.

This chain uses TRBV3-1 (or the pseudogene TRBV3-2) with TRBJ1-3; D is unclear. The CDR3 runs to 16 residues. The ends were cut back, 5 bases at V and 0 bases at J, with 14 bases in the middle. CDR1 and CDR2 from the germline V gene are LGHDT and YNNKEL (reference sequence). Here the CDR3 DNA reads TGTGCCAGCAGCTATGACACCCCGAGCTCTGGAAACACCATATATTTT. It yields the protein CASSYDTPSSGNTIYF.

Written as DNA, the CDR3 is TGTGCCAGCAGCTTCCTAGCGGGGGGCGGCGAGACCCAGTACTTC. Its protein is CASSFLAGGGETQYF. The J gene is TRBJ2-5, the V gene TRBV7-9; the match to TRBD2 covers 11 bases. CDR1 SEHNR and CDR2 FQNEAQ come from the germline V gene (reference sequence). The junction had 5 bases not matched to a gene; V was cut back by 3 bases and J by 5 bases. The CDR3 is 15 residues long.

The chain uses TRBV4-3 and TRBJ1-2; D unclear. The CDR3 consists of 16 residues. V shed 4 bases and J shed 0 bases, with 15 bases lying between them. The germline V gene has CDR1 LGHNA and CDR2 YSLEER. CDR3 in DNA: TGCGCCAGCAGCCGTAGCCAAAATACAGCTAACTATGGCTACACCTTC. This encodes CASSRSQNTANYGYTF.

The V gene is TRBV5-5, the J gene TRBJ2-3, with D hard to call. Germline assignment: CDR1 SGHKS and CDR2 YYEKEE (reference sequence). V lost 4 bases and J lost 0, with 12 bases in between. The CDR3 length is 15 residues. The CDR3 here is CASSLSVSSTDTQYF. In DNA form, the CDR3 reads TGTGCCAGCAGCCTGAGTGTCTCTAGCACAGATACGCAGTATTTT. Complete variable domain (other parts from reference TRBV5-5 and TRBJ2-3): DAGVTQSPTHLIKTRGQQVTLRCSPISGHKSVSWYQQVLGQGPQFIFQYYEKEERGRGNFPDRFSARQFPNYSSELNVNALLLGDSALYLCASSLSVSSTDTQYFGPGTRLTVL.

V usage is TRBV10-3 and J usage is TRBJ1-5; possible D gene TRBD1, 5 bases. The CDR3 totals 13 residues. Trimming stripped 11 bases from V and 1 base from J, with 12 bases between. Germline CDR1 is ENHRY and CDR2 is SYGVKD. This CDR3 is CAVGLGSNQPQHF. In DNA form, the CDR3 reads TGTGCCGTGGGACTTGGGAGCAATCAGCCCCAGCATTTT.

This sequence joins TRBV6-4 and TRBJ2-2; TRBD1 aligns across 7 bases. V lost 4 bases and J lost 5; bases outside the gene matches: 10. The CDR3 is made up of 16 amino acids. Germline assignment: CDR1 MRHNA and CDR2 SNTAGT. DNA of the CDR3: TGTGCCAGCAGTGCCGCCGACAGGGATCGGACCGGGGAGCTGTTTTTT. Translated, it gives CASSAADRDRTGELFF.

The chain joins TRBV18 to TRBJ2-2; no definite D call. CDR3 length: 12 amino acids. The germline gives CDR1 KGHSH, CDR2 LQKENI. V was trimmed by 4 bases and J by 5 bases, leaving 5 bases between them. The CDR3 protein is CASSQGTGELFF. CDR3 coding DNA: TGTGCCAGCTCACAAGGGACCGGGGAGCTGTTTTTT.

The chain has TRBV9 and TRBJ2-3; TRBD2 is a possible D gene (5 bases). The CDR3 is made up of 13 amino acids. Trimming took 3 bases from V and 5 from J, leaving 10 bases between them. The germline V gene has CDR1 SGDLS and CDR2 YYNGEE. CDR3 residues: CASSAIEGDTQYF. CDR3 nucleotides: TGTGCCAGCAGCGCCATTGAGGGAGATACGCAGTATTTT.

V and J are TRBV18 and TRBJ1-2; TRBD1 is a possible D gene (5 bases). Germline values: CDR1 KGHSH, CDR2 LQKENI. The CDR3 has 15 residues. Trimming stripped 3 bases from V and 0 bases from J, with 11 bases between. CDR3 nucleotide sequence: TGTGCCAGCTCACCGAACAGGAGTCCTAACTATGGCTACACCTTC. This translates into CASSPNRSPNYGYTF.

The chain has TRBV4-2 and TRBJ1-2; possibly TRBD1 for D (6 bases). CDR3 length equals 14 residues. CDR1 is LGHNA, CDR2 YNFKEQ, per germline. Trimming shortened V by 0 bases and J by 8 bases, and 13 bases separated the two germline ends. In DNA form, the CDR3 reads TGTGCCAGCAGCCAAGATAACAGGGTAGAGGGCTACACCTTC. This encodes CASSQDNRVEGYTF.

A note on this clone: The same CDR3 also results from other DNA sequences found in this sample. The chain couples TRBV5-4 to TRBJ1-2, with 10 bases identical to TRBD1. There are 16 residues in the CDR3. V lost 3 bases and J lost 4; bases outside the gene matches: 9. Per germline, CDR1 SGHNT and CDR2 YYREEE (reference sequence). The CDR3, as DNA: TGTGCCAGCAGCTCTGAGGGGACAGGGGCCTTCTATGGCTACACCTTC. Protein: CASSSEGTGAFYGYTF.

The chain has TRBV23-1 and TRBJ2-1; possibly TRBD1 for D (6 bases). TRBV23-1 is identified as an open reading frame with a role that is uncertain. V dropped 7 bases and J dropped 3 bases, with 13 bases sitting between them. The CDR3 consists of 14 residues. In DNA form, the CDR3 reads TGCGCCAGCACTAGACAGGCAAACTACAATGAGCAGTTCTTC. Translation gives CASTRQANYNEQFF.

The chain is built from TRBV7-9 and TRBJ1-2, with no clear D. Trimming took 1 base from V and 8 from J, leaving 17 bases between them. Per germline, CDR1 SEHNR and CDR2 FQNEAQ (reference sequence). This CDR3 comprises 15 residues. CDR3 DNA sequence: TGTGCCAGCAGCTTAGAAGTAGGCGCTACGTGGGGCTACACCTTC. Translated: CASSLEVGATWGYTF.

The J gene is TRBJ1-6, the V gene TRBV18; unclear D gene. Germline V gene lookup returns CDR1 KGHSH and CDR2 LQKENI. Trimming removed 2 bases from V and 3 bases from J, with 8 bases in between. The length of the CDR3 is 15 residues. CDR3 residues: CASSPSGIYNSPLHF. CDR3 coding DNA: TGTGCCAGCTCACCATCGGGGATCTATAATTCACCCCTCCACTTT.

The chain carries TRBV19 and TRBJ1-5, with D possibly matching TRBD1 (5 bases). Germline assignment: CDR1 LNHDA and CDR2 SQIVND (reference sequence). This CDR3 region has 17 residues. The germline V and J ends were trimmed by 2 bases and 6 bases, with 20 bases remaining between them. The CDR3 DNA sequence: TGTGCCAGTAGTATACTAGCGGGGCAGGGAGTCCTTCAGCCCCAGCATTTT. Translation gives CASSILAGQGVLQPQHF.

The J gene is TRBJ1-2, the V gene TRBV5-1, with D maybe TRBD1 (5 bases). CDR1 and CDR2 from the germline V gene are SGHRS and YFSETQ. The V end lost 0 bases, the J end lost 3 bases, and 12 bases lay between the germline ends. The CDR3 extends over 15 amino acids. CDR3 protein: CASSLAGGGDYGYTF. In DNA form, the CDR3 reads TGCGCCAGCAGCTTGGCCGGTGGAGGGGACTATGGCTACACCTTC.

V is TRBV5-1 and J is TRBJ1-2, with D unresolved. V gave up 4 bases and J gave up 0 bases, with 10 bases separating them. There are 14 residues in the CDR3. Germline CDR1 SGHRS, CDR2 YFSETQ. The DNA of the CDR3 is TGCGCCAGCAGCCCGGGCGGAACTAACTATGGCTACACCTTC. This sequence encodes CASSPGGTNYGYTF.

The CDR3 sequence: CASSPGETQYF. CDR3 coding DNA: TGCGCCAGCAGCCCCGGGGAGACCCAGTACTTC. This chain joins TRBV5-1 and TRBJ2-5, with unresolved D. This CDR3 has 11 residues. Deletions cut 4 bases from V and 5 bases from J, with 6 bases between. The germline V gene has CDR1 SGHRS and CDR2 YFSETQ.